This T cell receptor (beta chain) was observed in a study of shared clonotypes between healthy human individuals. Study as a whole: A couple of female and three male donors aged 18 to 49 were enrolled. Whole-study results and caveats: Represented diversity, genetic and exposure-history alike, was limited by few donors. Exclusively blood specimens were collected; tissue repertoires likely differ.

Looked up from germline, CDR1 is SNHLY and CDR2 is FYNNEI. With 5 bases removed from V and 6 bases from J, the gap between germline ends came to 19 bases. The CDR3 has 16 amino acids. Sequenced by immunoSEQ multiplex PCR; TCRdb stores in-frame clones only, minus some. The data hold some 650,000 clones, with more than 95% observed a single time. Investigators divided CD4+ cells into CD45RA+ naive and CD45RA-negative memory subsets. Of note for this clone: Its antigen is still unknown.

The sequence was collected from a woman between 25 and 40 years old in good health. V usage is TRBV2 and J usage is TRBJ2-2, with a tentative D call TRBD1 (6 bases). Source material: naive CD4+ T cells sorted from blood. Subset reported: CD45RA+ positively selected. CDR3 residues: CASSLRDKAGPGELFF. The CDR3 DNA reads as TGTGCCAGCAGTCTCCGGGACAAGGCCGGGCCCGGGGAGCTGTTTTTT.